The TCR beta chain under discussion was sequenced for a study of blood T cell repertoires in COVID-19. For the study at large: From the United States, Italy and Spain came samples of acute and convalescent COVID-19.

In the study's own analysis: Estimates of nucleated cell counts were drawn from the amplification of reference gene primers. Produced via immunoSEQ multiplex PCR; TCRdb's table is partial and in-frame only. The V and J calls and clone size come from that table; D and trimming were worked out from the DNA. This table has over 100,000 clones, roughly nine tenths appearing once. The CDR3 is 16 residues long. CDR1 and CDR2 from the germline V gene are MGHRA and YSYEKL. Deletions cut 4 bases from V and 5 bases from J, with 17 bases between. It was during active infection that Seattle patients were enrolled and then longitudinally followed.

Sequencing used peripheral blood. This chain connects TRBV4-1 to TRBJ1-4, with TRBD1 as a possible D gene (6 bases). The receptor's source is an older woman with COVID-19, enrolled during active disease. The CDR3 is CASSRPLTDRNEKLFF. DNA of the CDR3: TGCGCCAGCAGCCGCCCACTTACCGACAGGAATGAAAAACTGTTTTTT.